These 18 T cell receptor beta chains originate from one sample sequenced in a study of vaccination and CD4 T cells after COVID-19. Their antigens are not known. The sample's treatment: roughly nine-day PBMC culture with coronavirus spike peptide pools or control peptides (ViraFEST assay). The Oncomine TCR Beta short-read assay was applied to DNA of cultured CD4+ T cells. TCRdb independently ran MiXCR on the PCR reads; one entry per CDR3 protein. The sample consists of fewer than 15,000 distinct CDR3 sequences, 55% to 65% of them appearing once. This material consisted of CD4+ T cells from blood, cultured in vitro, taken before SARS-CoV-2 vaccination. The receptors here all came from a human donor who had recovered from COVID-19.

This clonotype was seen once. A junction end diverges from the germline sequence, so it may reflect a read error. The chain uses TRBV19 and TRBJ2-1; D might be TRBD1 (5 bases). The CDR3 runs 15 residues. Germline CDR1 reads LNHDA; CDR2 reads SQIVND (reference sequence). CDR3 protein: CVSRSDRSSYNEQFF. CDR3 bases: TGTGTCAGTAGGAGTGACAGAAGCTCCTACAATGAGCAGTTCTTC.

The gene calls are TRBV20-1 and TRBJ1-5; no reliable D call. Between the trimmed V and J ends, which lost 5 bases and 1 base, there was a span of 9 bases. The CDR3 totals 13 residues. The V gene's germline CDR1 is DFQATT and CDR2 SNEGSKA (reference sequence). CDR3 in amino acids: CSAGSGSNQPQHF. Written as DNA, the CDR3 is TGCAGTGCTGGAAGCGGCAGCAATCAGCCCCAGCATTTT.

This clonotype was detected only a few times. This chain connects TRBV20-1 to TRBJ1-5; unclear D gene. The V end was cut by 3 bases, the J end by 4 bases, with 7 bases between. The CDR3 contains 12 residues. Germline V gene sequence: CDR1 DFQATT, CDR2 SNEGSKA (reference sequence). The CDR3 sequence is CSASYGNQPQHF. In DNA, the CDR3 is TGCAGTGCTAGCTACGGGAATCAGCCCCAGCATTTT.

V gene TRBV6-1 combines with J gene TRBJ2-2; D might be TRBD2 (6 bases). This CDR3 is built from 15 residues. V was pared by 7 bases and J by 7 bases, with 19 bases between. CDR1 MNHNS and CDR2 SASEGT come from the germline V gene. The CDR3: CASKELATGGGELFF. The DNA of the CDR3 is TGTGCCAGCAAGGAACTAGCCACAGGTGGCGGGGAGCTGTTTTTT.

The gene calls are TRBV7-2 and TRBJ1-1; 9 bases are shared with TRBD1. CDR3 length: 14 amino acids. The trim removed 7 bases at V and 4 bases at J, leaving 7 bases unmatched. Per germline, CDR1 SGHTA and CDR2 FQGNSA. In DNA form, the CDR3 reads TGTGCCAGCATCTGGGGACAGGGTCCCACTGAAGCTTTCTTT. Translation gives CASIWGQGPTEAFF.

This clonotype showed up just a few times. The gene calls are TRBV20-1 and TRBJ2-2, with D perhaps assigned TRBD1 or TRBD2 (8 bases each). With 7 bases removed from V and 3 bases from J, the gap between germline ends came to 21 bases. Germline V gene lookup returns CDR1 DFQATT and CDR2 SNEGSKA (reference sequence). This CDR3 has 16 residues. CDR3 nucleotides: TGCAGTGGTGGACAGGGCGGCGGGAGGTACACCGGGGAGCTGTTTTTT. Translation gives CSGGQGGGRYTGELFF.

J is TRBJ2-1 and V is TRBV4-1; possibly TRBD2 for D (6 bases). Germline CDR1 is MGHRA and CDR2 is YSYEKL. Trimming took off 3 bases at V and 0 bases at J, with 12 bases between the two ends. The CDR3 sequence is 16 residues long. CDR3: CASSHADGSSYNEQFF. The CDR3 coding sequence is TGCGCCAGCAGCCATGCGGACGGGAGCTCCTACAATGAGCAGTTCTTC.

The chain links TRBV6-1 to TRBJ1-1; 9 bases align to TRBD1. The germline CDR1 and CDR2 sequences are MNHNS and SASEGT. The CDR3 consists of 14 residues. V was pared by 5 bases and J by 3 bases, with 4 bases of the junction left unmatched. CDR3 DNA: TGTGCCAGCAGTCACAGGGGGCGCGACACTGAAGCTTTCTTT. Residues: CASSHRGRDTEAFF.

The chain links TRBV20-1 to TRBJ1-1, with D hard to call. The CDR3 contains 15 residues. Germline-derived CDR1 and CDR2 are DFQATT and SNEGSKA (reference sequence). The V end was cut by 2 bases, the J end by 0 bases, with 13 bases between. CDR3 DNA: TGCAGTGCTAGAAAACCAGTGGGCCTGAACACTGAAGCTTTCTTT. Protein product: CSARKPVGLNTEAFF.

This chain uses TRBV9 with TRBJ2-3; no reliable D call. V dropped 4 bases and J dropped 0 bases, with 9 bases sitting between them. The germline V gene encodes CDR1 SGDLS and CDR2 YYNGEE. The CDR3 has 14 amino acids. CDR3 loop: CASSPGPSTDTQYF. The DNA of the CDR3 is TGTGCCAGCAGCCCTGGACCGAGCACAGATACGCAGTATTTT.

This rearrangement joins TRBV23-1 to TRBJ2-7; D ambiguous. TRBV23-1 is treated as an ORF (open reading frame) with a function not yet certain. V lost 8 bases and J lost 9, with 17 bases in between. This CDR3 comprises 12 residues. The CDR3 DNA reads as TGCGCCAGCGACTCAACTGGAGTCGGGCAGTACTTC. The encoded protein is CASDSTGVGQYF.

V gene TRBV11-3 combines with J gene TRBJ1-1; 10 nucleotides align to TRBD1. CDR1 and CDR2 from the germline V gene are SGHNT and YENEEA. The CDR3 is 16 amino acids. The ends lost 3 bases at V and 3 bases at J; junction bases unmatched: 7. DNA for the CDR3: TGTGCCAGCAGCTTTCGGGGACAGGGGCCTTACACTGAAGCTTTCTTT. Encoded protein: CASSFRGQGPYTEAFF. The entire variable domain, with the rest obtained from reference TRBV11-3 and TRBJ1-1, is as follows: EAGVVQSPRYKIIEKKQPVAFWCNPISGHNTLYWYLQNLGQGPELLIRYENEEAVDDSQLPKDRFSAERLKGVDSTLKIQPAELGDSAVYLCASSFRGQGPYTEAFFGQGTRLTVV.

This clonotype was seen a handful of times. The chain links TRBV20-1 to TRBJ1-3; possibly TRBD1 for D (6 bases). Germline assignment: CDR1 DFQATT and CDR2 SNEGSKA (reference sequence). The CDR3 is made up of 15 amino acids. The V end lost 0 bases, the J end lost 0 bases, and 9 bases lay between the germline ends. The CDR3 spells CSARDYRASGNTIYF. The CDR3, as DNA: TGCAGTGCTAGAGACTACAGGGCCTCTGGAAACACCATATATTTT.

The chain has TRBV6-5 and TRBJ1-1, with 12 bases that match TRBD1. The trim removed 2 bases at V and 6 bases at J, leaving 4 bases unmatched. This CDR3 is built from 15 residues. The germline CDR1 and CDR2 sequences are MNHEY and SVGAGI. CDR3 sequence (DNA): TGTGCCAGCAGTTACGGGGACAGGGGGCTGGCTGAAGCTTTCTTT. This sequence encodes CASSYGDRGLAEAFF.

The chain employs TRBV5-1 and TRBJ1-1, with D tentatively TRBD1 (5 bases). Per the germline V gene, CDR1 is SGHRS and CDR2 is YFSETQ. The length of the CDR3 is 16 residues. V was shortened by 4 bases and J by 11 bases, with 27 bases between the two germline ends. Here the CDR3 reads CASSQPTGHTNLEAFF. CDR3 coding DNA: TGCGCCAGCAGCCAACCGACCGGACATACCAACTTAGAGGCTTTCTTT.

This chain uses TRBV19 with TRBJ1-1; perhaps TRBD1 as D (6 bases). The CDR3 spans 16 residues. V lost 3 bases and J 2 bases, leaving 16 bases between the germline ends. Germline lookup yields CDR1 LNHDA and CDR2 SQIVND (reference sequence). The CDR3 DNA reads TGTGCCAGTAGTATTAGGATCGGGACATCAAACACTGAAGCTTTCTTT. Its translation: CASSIRIGTSNTEAFF. The complete variable domain, with remaining parts taken from reference TRBV19 and TRBJ1-1, reads DGGITQSPKYLFRKEGQNVTLSCEQNLNHDAMYWYRQDPGQGLRLIYYSQIVNDFQKGDIAEGYSVSREKKESFPLTVTSAQKNPTAFYLCASSIRIGTSNTEAFFGQGTRLTVV.

A few counts support this clonotype. The chain is built from TRBV2 and TRBJ1-2; no reliable D call. Trimming stripped 6 bases from V and 4 bases from J, with 9 bases between. CDR1 SNHLY and CDR2 FYNNEI come from the germline V gene. The length of the CDR3 is 12 residues. The CDR3 DNA reads TGTGCCAGCAGGCCCAACGTCTATGGCTACACCTTC. Its translation: CASRPNVYGYTF.

The chain recombines TRBV6-5 with TRBJ2-1, with D perhaps TRBD1 or TRBD2 (6 bases each). The germline gives CDR1 MNHEY, CDR2 SVGAGI. Trimming stripped 0 bases from V and 7 bases from J, with 16 bases between. The CDR3 consists of 16 residues. CDR3 bases: TGTGCCAGCAGTTACTCCGTGGAGGGGGGATCTAATGAGCAGTTCTTC. Translation: CASSYSVEGGSNEQFF.